This T cell receptor beta chain was documented in a study of long-term antiretroviral therapy in people with HIV. The length of the CDR3 is 15 residues. Germline CDR1 SGHDT, CDR2 YYEEEE. V gave up 4 bases and J gave up 4 bases; unmatched junction bases: 7. Version v3.0 of the immunoSEQ assay ran at survey level. Assay: immunoSEQ multiplex PCR; the TCRdb copy retains only in-frame clones and omits some. The sample includes 25,000 to 35,000 clones, 80% of them seen just once. This clonotype originated in a man in his forties with HIV. The sample consisted of unsorted PBMCs, taken 0.3 years after starting antiretroviral therapy. The chain employs TRBV5-6 and TRBJ2-2, with TRBD1 identical over 7 bases. CDR3 sequence reads: CASSRDRAVTGELFF. CDR3 in DNA: TGTGCCAGCAGCCGTGACAGGGCGGTCACCGGGGAGCTGTTTTTT.